This T cell receptor (beta chain) came from a study of cytomegalovirus exposure and HLA in healthy donors. Study results and caveats: TCR beta chain V- and J-gene trimming was linked, in a later analysis, to a missense variant in DCLRE1C.

On this clone itself: Its target is unknown.

Primers: 60 Vbeta forward and 13 Jbeta reverse. Method: immunoSEQ multiplex PCR; TCRdb's copy keeps in-frame clones and lacks some. The table lists 150,000 to 200,000 clones, around 68% of them singletons. This TCR was sampled from a man between 45 and 60 years old in good health and CMV-seronegative. The sample taken for sequencing was PBMCs.

The DNA of the CDR3 is TGTGCCAGCAGCGTCGGACAGGGGGCGTACGAGCAGTACTTC. Its protein product is CASSVGQGAYEQYF. The chain is built from TRBV5-6 and TRBJ2-7; 11 nucleotides align to TRBD1. J lost 4 bases, V lost 4 bases, and 4 bases had no gene match. Germline assignment: CDR1 SGHDT and CDR2 YYEEEE. There are 14 residues in the CDR3.